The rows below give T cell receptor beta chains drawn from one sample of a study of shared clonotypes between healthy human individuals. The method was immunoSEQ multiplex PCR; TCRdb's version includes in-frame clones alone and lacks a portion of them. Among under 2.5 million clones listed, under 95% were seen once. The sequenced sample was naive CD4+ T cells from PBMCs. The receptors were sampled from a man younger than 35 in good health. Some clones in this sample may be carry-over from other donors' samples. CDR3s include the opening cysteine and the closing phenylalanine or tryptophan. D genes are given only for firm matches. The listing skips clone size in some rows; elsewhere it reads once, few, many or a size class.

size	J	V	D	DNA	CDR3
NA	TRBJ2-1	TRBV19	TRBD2	TGTGCCAGTAGTATAGTCCCCCGGGAGGGATCCTACAATGAGCAGTTCTTC	CASSIVPREGSYNEQFF
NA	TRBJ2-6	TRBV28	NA	TGTGCCAGCAGAAGGTCTGGGGCCAACGTCCTGACTTTC	CASRRSGANVLTF
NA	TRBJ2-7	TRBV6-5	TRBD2	TGTGCCAGCAGTTACTCGAGACTAGCGGGACCCTACGAGCAGTACTTC	CASSYSRLAGPYEQYF
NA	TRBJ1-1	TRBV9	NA	TGTGCCAGCAGCGCCTCCACGGGACAATTGAACACTGAAGCTTTCTTT	CASSASTGQLNTEAFF
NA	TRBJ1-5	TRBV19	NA	TGTGCCAGCCGAAGGCGGGACAGCAATCAGCCCCAGCATTTT	CASRRRDSNQPQHF
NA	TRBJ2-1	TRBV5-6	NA	TGTGCCAGCAGCCCCCGTCACAATGAGCAGTTCTTC	CASSPRHNEQFF
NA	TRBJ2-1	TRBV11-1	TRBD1	TGTGCCAGCAGCCCCCAGACAGGGACAGGGTTCTATGAGCAGTTCTTC	CASSPQTGTGFYEQFF
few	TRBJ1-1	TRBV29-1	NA	TGCAGCGTTGAAACGCAGATCAGCACTGAAGCTTTCTTT	CSVETQISTEAFF
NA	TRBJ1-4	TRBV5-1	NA	TGCGCCAGCAGCCCCGCACAGTTTAATGAAAAACTGTTTTTT	CASSPAQFNEKLFF
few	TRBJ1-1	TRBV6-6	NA	TGTGCCACTCGGGGTGGGAACACTGAAGCTTTCTTT	CATRGGNTEAFF
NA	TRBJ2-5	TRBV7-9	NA	TGTGCCAGCAGCTTAGGGTCCCAAGAGACCCAGTACTTC	CASSLGSQETQYF
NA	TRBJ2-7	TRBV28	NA	TGTGCCAGCATGGACCCTACAGTACCCAGCTCCTACGAGCAGTACTTC	CASMDPTVPSSYEQYF
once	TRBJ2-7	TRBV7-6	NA	TGTGCCAGCAGCTTAGTGGGCCGCTACGAGCAGTACTTC	CASSLVGRYEQYF
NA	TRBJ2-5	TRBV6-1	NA	TGTGCCAGCAGTGAATGGCGCGAAGGGGAGAAAGAGACCCAGTACTTC	CASSEWREGEKETQYF
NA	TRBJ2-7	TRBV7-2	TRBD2	TGTGCCAGCGGTAGCGGGATGTCCTACGAGCAGTACTTC	CASGSGMSYEQYF
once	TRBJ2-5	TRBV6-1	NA	TGTGCCAGCCGGCGGGGATGGGGAGAGACCCAGTACTTC	CASRRGWGETQYF
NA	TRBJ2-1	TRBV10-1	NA	TGCGCCAGCAGTCCCGTGGGTGGGAGCTTTGCCAATGAGCAGTTCTTC	CASSPVGGSFANEQFF
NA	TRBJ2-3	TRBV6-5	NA	TGTGCCAGCAGTCCACTGAAGGGTACGCAGTATTTT	CASSPLKGTQYF
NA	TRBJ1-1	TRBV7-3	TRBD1	TGTGCCAGCAGCCCAGACCCGACAGGGGTAGCTTTCTTT	CASSPDPTGVAFF
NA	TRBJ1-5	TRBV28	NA	TGTGCCAGCAGTTTTGATAGGTGGGGTACAGTCAATCAGCCCCAGCATTTT	CASSFDRWGTVNQPQHF
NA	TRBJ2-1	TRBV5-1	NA	TGCGCCAGCAGCTTGGGGGAGACCCGTGAGCAGTTCTTC	CASSLGETREQFF
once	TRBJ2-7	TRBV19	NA	TGTGCCAGTAGTACGCGGGACGGTAAATTCTACGAGCAGTACTTC	CASSTRDGKFYEQYF
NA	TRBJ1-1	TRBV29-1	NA	TGCAGCGTTGGCAGAACTCCTGAAGCTTTCTTT	CSVGRTPEAFF
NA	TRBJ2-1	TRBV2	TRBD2	TGTGCCAGCAGACCATTTAGCGGGGGCTCCTACAATGAGCAGTTCTTC	CASRPFSGGSYNEQFF
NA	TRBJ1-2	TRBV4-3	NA	TGCGCCAGCAGCCAAGCGGGGGTGGGCTATGGCTACACCTTC	CASSQAGVGYGYTF
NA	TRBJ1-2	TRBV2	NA	TGTGCCAGCAGTGAACTGTCGGGGGCTTTTGGCTATGGCTACACCTTC	CASSELSGAFGYGYTF
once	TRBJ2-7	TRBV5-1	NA	TGCGCCAGCAGCTTGGAGCCCCCTCCAGCCTACGAGCAGTACTTC	CASSLEPPPAYEQYF
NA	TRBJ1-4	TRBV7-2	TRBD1	TGTGCCAGCAGCAAGAACAGGGGAGGAGAAAAACTGTTTTTT	CASSKNRGGEKLFF
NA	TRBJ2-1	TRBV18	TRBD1	TGTGCCAGCTCACCACTTACGGCCGGGACAGGGAAGAATGAGCAGTTCTTC	CASSPLTAGTGKNEQFF
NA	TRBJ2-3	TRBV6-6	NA	TGTGCCAGCAGCCCAGACAGGATCACAGATACGCAGTATTTT	CASSPDRITDTQYF
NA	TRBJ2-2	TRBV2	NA	TGTGCCAGCAGAGTTCACCGCGGGGACACCGGGGAGCTGTTTTTT	CASRVHRGDTGELFF
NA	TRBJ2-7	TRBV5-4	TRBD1	TGTGCCAGCAGCACCACCGGGACAGTTTCCGAGCAGTACTTC	CASSTTGTVSEQYF
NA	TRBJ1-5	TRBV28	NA	TGTGCCAGCAGTTCTCTATCACAGGGCGACAATCAGCCCCAGCATTTT	CASSSLSQGDNQPQHF
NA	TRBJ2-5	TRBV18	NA	TGTGCCAGCTCACCACTGAGACGGACCGACTTC	CASSPLRRTDF
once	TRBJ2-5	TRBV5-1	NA	TGCGCCAGCAGCCCGGACCGGGAGACCCAGTACTTC	CASSPDRETQYF
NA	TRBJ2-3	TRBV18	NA	TGTGCCAGCTCACCACCAGGGTGGGGCTCAGATACGCAGTATTTT	CASSPPGWGSDTQYF
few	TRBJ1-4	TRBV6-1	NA	TGTGCCAGCAGTGAAGGGGGTGAAAAACTGTTTTTT	CASSEGGEKLFF
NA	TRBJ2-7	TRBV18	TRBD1	TGTGCCAGCTCACCCGGCGGGCAGGGGGCAGGAGGGCAGTACTTC	CASSPGGQGAGGQYF
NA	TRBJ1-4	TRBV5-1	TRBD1	TGCGCCAGCAGGTCGGGGGACAGGGGGCCAGAAAAACTGTTTTTT	CASRSGDRGPEKLFF
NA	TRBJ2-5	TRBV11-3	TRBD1	TGTGCCAGCAGCTTAGGGACAGGGCGAGGGACCCAGTACTTC	CASSLGTGRGTQYF
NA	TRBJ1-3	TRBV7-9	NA	TGTGCCAGCAGCTTAGAGCGTCCTAGCTCCGGAAACACCATATATTTT	CASSLERPSSGNTIYF
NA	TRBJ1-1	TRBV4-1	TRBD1	TGCGCCAGCAGCTACCCGACAGGGGCGAGGACTGAAGCTTTCTTT	CASSYPTGARTEAFF